Presented here are 5 T cell receptor beta chains from one specimen sequenced in a study of blood T cell repertoires in COVID-19. Generated by immunoSEQ multiplex PCR, the TCRdb table keeps only in-frame clones and is missing some. The sample contains about 46,000 clones, more than 75% of which appear only once. The sequenced sample consisted of peripheral blood. The origin of the receptors is a man in his 70s with active COVID-19.

The chain carries TRBV5-6 and TRBJ2-2, with D unclear. In germline, CDR1 is SGHDT, CDR2 YYEEEE. The CDR3 consists of 15 residues. The V and J ends lost 4 bases and 4 bases respectively, with 14 bases between them. The CDR3 spells CASSGGGQLTGELFF. The CDR3 nucleotides read TGTGCCAGCAGCGGCGGCGGCCAACTCACCGGGGAGCTGTTTTTT. Drawing the rest from reference TRBV5-6 and TRBJ2-2, the complete variable domain is DAGVTQSPTHLIKTRGQQVTLRCSPKSGHDTVSWYQQALGQGPQFIFQYYEEEERQRGNFPDRFSGHQFPNYSSELNVNALLLGDSALYLCASSGGGQLTGELFFGEGSRLTVL.

The gene calls are TRBV19 and TRBJ2-1, with D possibly matching TRBD2 (6 bases). The CDR3 is 15 amino acids. Germline values: CDR1 LNHDA, CDR2 SQIVND (reference sequence). V was pared by 6 bases and J by 0 bases, with 12 bases between. For the CDR3, the DNA is TGTGCCAGTAGCCCCCCCGGGAGCTCCTACAATGAGCAGTTCTTC. It specifies CASSPPGSSYNEQFF.

V usage is TRBV6-5 and J usage is TRBJ2-7; TRBD1 matches 8 bases. This CDR3 has 16 residues. Trimming at V came to 4 bases and at J to 6 bases, leaving 14 bases not matched to a gene. The germline gives CDR1 MNHEY, CDR2 SVGAGI. CDR3 coding DNA: TGTGCCAGCAGTTCCTCCCCAGGACAGGGAGCCCTCGAGCAGTACTTC. It specifies CASSSSPGQGALEQYF.

The CDR3: CASSFQDYNEQFF. CDR3 sequence (DNA): TGTGCCAGCAGCTTCCAGGATTACAATGAGCAGTTCTTC. The chain couples TRBV7-9 to TRBJ2-1; D unresolved. Between the trimmed V and J ends, which lost 3 bases and 4 bases, there was a span of 7 bases. The CDR3 extends over 13 amino acids. CDR1 is SEHNR, CDR2 FQNEAQ, per germline (reference sequence). Based on the CDR3 plus reference TRBV7-9 and TRBJ2-1, the full variable domain is DTGVSQNPRHKITKRGQNVTFRCDPISEHNRLYWYRQTLGQGPEFLTYFQNEAQLEKSRLLSDRFSAERPKGSFSTLEIQRTEQGDSAMYLCASSFQDYNEQFFGPGTRLTVL.

Written as DNA, the CDR3 is TGTGCCAGCAGTCCCGACAAGCGGGGGGATCGCACAGATACGCAGTATTTT. Translation gives CASSPDKRGDRTDTQYF. The chain recombines TRBV6-2 or TRBV6-3 with TRBJ2-3; 9 positions match TRBD2. Trimming cost V 5 bases and J 1 base; bases outside gene matches: 10. The germline V gene encodes CDR1 MNHEY and CDR2 SVGEGT. The CDR3 runs 17 residues.